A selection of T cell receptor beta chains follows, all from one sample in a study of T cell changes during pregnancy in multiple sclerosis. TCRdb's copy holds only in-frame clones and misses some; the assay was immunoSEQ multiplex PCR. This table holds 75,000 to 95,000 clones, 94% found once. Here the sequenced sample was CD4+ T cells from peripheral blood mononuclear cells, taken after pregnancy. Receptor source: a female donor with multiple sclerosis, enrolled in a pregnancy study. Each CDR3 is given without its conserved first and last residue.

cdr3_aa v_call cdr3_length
ASSALTGDNEQF TRBV2 12
ASRGRIYNEQF TRBV28 11
ASRKQDRYEQY TRBV19 11
ASSVALQGNYGYT TRBV9 13
ASSLRGTLSSGANVLT TRBV5-1 16
ASTHGDTGELF TRBV5-1 11
ASLPLGTDYYEQY TRBV2 13
ASSLETGADGYT TRBV7-9 12
ASSQVGQGATDTQY TRBV4-1 14
ASRGTGTVNEKLF TRBV19 13
ASSSSSGEKLF TRBV6-5 11
ASSSRYSPGIMYNEQF TRBV5-6 16
AWSGGLAGVNEQF TRBV30 13
ASNPSGSQQY TRBV6-6 10
ASSRGQPQPQH TRBV19 11
ASTPTGTGPAFSNQPQH TRBV19 17
ASPYRALNTGELF TRBV5-8 13
ASSSPGLNTGELF TRBV7-3 13
ASSARGTVYNEQF TRBV27 13
ASSQVSGFAGEGTTGELF TRBV4-2 18
ASSGGGANTGELF TRBV5-4 13
ASSLTGGLIVMAGELF TRBV28 16
ASSRTSGSGTDTQY TRBV27 14